Detailed here is one T cell receptor (beta chain). Before they entered the study, exposed participants had met a COVID-19 case within 2 weeks. As handled by the study authors: Amplifying reference gene primers gave estimates of nucleated cell counts. Method: immunoSEQ multiplex PCR; TCRdb's copy keeps in-frame clones and lacks some. The D gene and trimming were derived from the DNA, and the V and J assignments and clone size from that table. The data show roughly 180,000 clones, with more than 75% seen just once and around an eighth held by the top ten. These data are taken from a study of blood T cell repertoires in COVID-19. The wider study: Samples of COVID-19 (acute and convalescent) were obtained from the United States, Italy and Spain.

This receptor was obtained from a man in his 60s who had been exposed to COVID-19. Specimen: PBMCs or T cells enriched from blood (not recorded which).

As DNA, the CDR3 is TGTGCCTGGACGGGACAGGGCATCGGTGAGCAGTTCTTC. Protein product: CAWTGQGIGEQFF. This chain uses TRBV30 with TRBJ2-1; 9 positions agree with TRBD1. The CDR3 contains 13 residues. CDR1 is GTSNPN and CDR2 is SVGIG in the germline V gene (reference sequence). With V trimmed by 4 bases and J by 9 bases, 7 bases remained unmatched. The entire variable domain, with the rest obtained from reference TRBV30 and TRBJ2-1, is as follows: SQTIHQWPATLVQPVGSPLSLECTVEGTSNPNLYWYRQAAGRGLQLLFYSVGIGQISSEVPQNLSASRPQDRQFILSSKKLLLSDSGFYLCAWTGQGIGEQFFGPGTRLTVL.